The clone carrying this TCR beta chain has only a few counts. The antigen remains unidentified. Libraries were prepared by immunoSEQ multiplex PCR; TCRdb keeps only in-frame clonotypes and omits some of them. The table records roughly 140,000 clones, around 90% of them present only once. These data originate in a study of T cell responses to AZD1222 COVID-19 vaccine. Broader study findings: Increases in Spike-specific TCR breadth and depth were seen after two AZD1222 doses. Recipients of AZD1222 seropositive at baseline numbered only five or six.

Germline CDR1 reads LNHDA; CDR2 reads SQIVND (reference sequence). This CDR3 contains 17 residues. V gave up 2 bases and J gave up 5 bases; unmatched junction bases: 12. This specimen was peripheral blood, taken on day 0 of AZD1222 vaccination. The chain has TRBV19 and TRBJ1-5; 7 bases fit TRBD1. The clonotype originates from an adult in good health. The CDR3 DNA is TGTGCCAGTAGTATAACTTATCCAGGGGGTCGGTATCAGCCCCAGCATTTT. This gives the protein CASSITYPGGRYQPQHF.